This record covers a single T cell receptor beta chain. Libraries were prepared by immunoSEQ multiplex PCR; TCRdb keeps only in-frame clonotypes and omits some of them. The repertoire holds about 200,000 clones, with 75% to 85% as singletons. Trimming stripped 8 bases from V and 8 bases from J, with 15 bases between. CDR1 is LNHDA, CDR2 SQIVND, per germline (reference sequence). This CDR3 comprises 13 residues. This specimen comes from a study of blood T cell repertoires in COVID-19. Study-level background: Acute-phase and convalescent COVID-19 samples originated in the United States, Italy and Spain. Nucleic acid was either cDNA or gDNA, and it came from T cells, B-cell-depleted T cells, or PBMCs.

V and J are TRBV19 and TRBJ1-4; TRBD1 is a possible D gene (5 bases). This receptor was taken from a woman aged 40 to 50 with acute COVID-19. The sequencing input was PBMCs or T cells enriched from blood (not recorded which). The CDR3 DNA reads TGTGCCAGTGCGGACGAGGGGAGGGAAAAACTGTTTTTT. Translation gives CASADEGREKLFF. Full variable domain (missing parts from reference TRBV19 and TRBJ1-4): DGGITQSPKYLFRKEGQNVTLSCEQNLNHDAMYWYRQDPGQGLRLIYYSQIVNDFQKGDIAEGYSVSREKKESFPLTVTSAQKNPTAFYLCASADEGREKLFFGSGTQLSVL.